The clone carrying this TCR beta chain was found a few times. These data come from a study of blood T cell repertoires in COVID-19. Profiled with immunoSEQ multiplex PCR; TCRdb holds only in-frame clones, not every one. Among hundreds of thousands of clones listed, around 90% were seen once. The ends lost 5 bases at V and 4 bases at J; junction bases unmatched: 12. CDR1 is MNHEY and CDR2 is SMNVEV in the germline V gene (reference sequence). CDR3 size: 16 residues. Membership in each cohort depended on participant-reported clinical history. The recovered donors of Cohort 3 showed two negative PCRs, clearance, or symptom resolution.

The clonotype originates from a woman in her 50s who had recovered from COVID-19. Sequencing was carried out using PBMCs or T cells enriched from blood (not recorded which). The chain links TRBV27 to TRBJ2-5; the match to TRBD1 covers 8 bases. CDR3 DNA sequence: TGTGCCAGCAGTAAGAGGACAGGGCGGGTTGCAGAGACCCAGTACTTC. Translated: CASSKRTGRVAETQYF.